This TCR beta chain was documented in a study of blood T cell repertoires in COVID-19. Study-wide background: Researchers got acute and convalescent COVID-19 samples from the United States, Italy and Spain. T cells, B-cell-depleted T cells, or PBMCs supplied cDNA or gDNA.

Per germline, CDR1 KGHSH and CDR2 LQKENI. V gave up 6 bases and J gave up 6 bases; unmatched junction bases: 15. The CDR3 length is 16 residues. This clone was counted once. Authors' analysis steps: It was from reference gene primer amplification that nucleated cell counts were estimated. This table comes from immunoSEQ multiplex PCR, and its TCRdb copy is limited to in-frame clones, with some not included. D and trimming were read from the DNA, whereas the V and J calls and clone size are those reported in that table. The profile shows approximately 170,000 clones, roughly 84% of them singletons. The TCR was taken from a woman older than 75 with active or convalescent COVID-19. Source material: peripheral blood. This chain joins TRBV18 and TRBJ1-1; TRBD1 agrees at 8 bases. The CDR3 sequence is CASSQNFLDRGAEAFF. The CDR3 coding sequence is TGTGCCAGCTCCCAAAATTTCTTAGACAGGGGAGCTGAAGCTTTCTTT.